This TCR beta chain comes out of a study of OX40 agonist ivuxolimab in advanced cancers. There are 13 residues in the CDR3. CDR1 is MNHNS and CDR2 is SASEGT in the germline V gene. V lost 7 bases to trimming and J lost 5 bases, with 14 bases between them. Using immunoSEQ multiplex PCR, the repertoire was profiled, and TCRdb retains in-frame clones only, with some absent. Of more than 50,000 clones in the sample, roughly 83% were seen once. The sequencing used CD4+ or CD8+ T cells sorted from blood, collected in a trial of the OX40 agonist ivuxolimab. The V gene is TRBV6-1, the J gene TRBJ2-5, with D perhaps TRBD2 (6 bases). The clonotype was recovered from an adult with an advanced solid tumor such as melanoma, head and neck, liver or kidney cancer. The CDR3 DNA is TGTGCCAGCAACGGGGGAAGAGGGGAGACCCAGTACTTC. This gives the protein CASNGGRGETQYF.